The 9 T cell receptor beta chains below all came from one sample that was sequenced in a study of blood T cell repertoires in COVID-19. The method was immunoSEQ multiplex PCR; TCRdb's version includes in-frame clones alone and lacks a portion of them. The table includes nearly 110,000 clones, roughly 90% detected once. The specimen sequenced was peripheral blood. These receptors were obtained from a man aged 40-55 years with active or convalescent COVID-19.

The J gene is TRBJ1-2, the V gene TRBV14; D call uncertain. Trimming left V 1 base short and J 7 bases short, with 7 bases between. Germline V gives CDR1 SGHDN, CDR2 FVKESK. The length of the CDR3 is 12 residues. In nucleotides, the CDR3 is TGTGCCAGCAGCCAAGCTCGGGTTGGCTACACCTTC. It specifies CASSQARVGYTF.

This clone was picked up a small number of times. This chain joins TRBV11-2 and TRBJ2-7, with a possible D match to TRBD2 (5 bases). CDR1 and CDR2 from the germline V gene are SGHAT and FQNNGV. Deletions cut 2 bases from V and 4 bases from J, with 12 bases between. CDR3 length: 14 residues. The CDR3 reads CASSLTRAPYEQYF. The DNA of the CDR3 is TGTGCCAGCAGCTTAACGCGGGCTCCTTACGAGCAGTACTTC.

CDR3 DNA sequence: TGTGCCTGTAATGAGGGCCAAGACTACAATGAGCAGTTCTTC. Its translation: CACNEGQDYNEQFF. V and J are TRBV10-3 and TRBJ2-1; tentatively, D is TRBD2 (5 bases). The CDR3 consists of 14 residues. Germline loops: CDR1 ENHRY, CDR2 SYGVKD. Trimming stripped 11 bases from V and 3 bases from J, with 17 bases between.

V gene TRBV21-1 combines with J gene TRBJ2-7; TRBD1, the table's D call, was not compared with the DNA. TRBV21-1 represents a pseudogene. The CDR3 loop spans 18 amino acids. CDR3 protein: CASSKDQQPGLGSYEQYF. The CDR3 nucleotides are TGTGCCAGCAGCAAAGACCAACAACCAGGGTTGGGGTCCTACGAGCAGTACTTC.

The chain carries TRBV6-5 and TRBJ2-3; D is ambiguous. Germline CDR1 and CDR2: MNHEY and SVGAGI. CDR3 length: 11 residues. Trimming cost V 5 bases and J 6 bases, with 6 bases left between them. Here the CDR3 reads CASSNGDTQYF. CDR3 bases: TGTGCCAGCAGTAACGGGGATACGCAGTATTTT.

The chain links TRBV28 to TRBJ1-2, with 9 bases aligning to TRBD1. The V and J ends lost 3 bases and 6 bases, in that order; junction bases with no gene match: 14. Per the germline V gene, CDR1 is MDHEN and CDR2 is SYDVKM. The CDR3 has 17 amino acids. The CDR3 DNA reads TGTGCCAGCAGTTTTCCCTCTCCGGGACAGGGCGCGAATGGCTACACCTTC. Translation: CASSFPSPGQGANGYTF.

The chain combines TRBV30 with TRBJ1-4, with D unclear. Trimming pared 2 bases from V and 8 bases from J, leaving 15 bases between. The CDR3 covers 14 residues. Germline V lookup: CDR1 GTSNPN, CDR2 SVGIG (reference sequence). The CDR3 DNA is TGTGCCTGGAGTTTCACGGGAGGTAACGAAAAACTGTTTTTT. Translating gives CAWSFTGGNEKLFF. The full variable domain, completed using reference TRBV30 and TRBJ1-4, is SQTIHQWPATLVQPVGSPLSLECTVEGTSNPNLYWYRQAAGRGLQLLFYSVGIGQISSEVPQNLSASRPQDRQFILSSKKLLLSDSGFYLCAWSFTGGNEKLFFGSGTQLSVL.

The J gene is TRBJ1-5, the V gene TRBV19; 11 bases match TRBD1. V lost 5 bases and J lost 9; bases outside the gene matches: 6. CDR1 is LNHDA, CDR2 SQIVND, per germline (reference sequence). CDR3 length equals 14 residues. CDR3 sequence reads: CASSSGQGGRPQHF. The CDR3 nucleotides read TGTGCCAGTAGTTCGGGACAGGGGGGACGGCCCCAGCATTTT. Full variable domain (rest looked up from reference TRBV19 and TRBJ1-5): DGGITQSPKYLFRKEGQNVTLSCEQNLNHDAMYWYRQDPGQGLRLIYYSQIVNDFQKGDIAEGYSVSREKKESFPLTVTSAQKNPTAFYLCASSSGQGGRPQHFGDGTRLSIL.

V usage is TRBV7-2 and J usage is TRBJ2-7; TRBD1 matches 7 bases. The CDR3 spans 15 residues. Germline-derived CDR1 and CDR2 are SGHTA and FQGNSA. V was pared by 2 bases and J by 4 bases, with 8 bases of the junction left unmatched. The CDR3 loop reads CASSLQQGWGYEQYF. The CDR3 nucleotides are TGTGCCAGCAGCTTACAACAGGGGTGGGGTTACGAGCAGTACTTC. The whole variable domain, filled in from reference TRBV7-2 and TRBJ2-7, reads GAGVSQSPSNKVTEKGKDVELRCDPISGHTALYWYRQSLGQGLEFLIYFQGNSAPDKSGLPSDRFSAERTGGSVSTLTIQRTQQEDSAVYLCASSLQQGWGYEQYFGPGTRLTVT.